The TCR beta chain described here comes from a study of blood T cell repertoires in COVID-19. In the study overall: The United States, Italy and Spain supplied acute and convalescent COVID-19 samples. PBMCs, B-cell-depleted T cells, or T cells were the source of the cDNA or gDNA that made up the material.

Per the original methods: The authors estimated nucleated cell counts from reference gene primer amplification. The assay was immunoSEQ multiplex PCR, and TCRdb's table has in-frame clones only and misses some. V, J and clone size reflect that table, while D and trimming were determined from the DNA. The data hold a few hundred thousand clones, with 84% observed a single time. Trimming shortened V by 2 bases and J by 7 bases, and 11 bases separated the two germline ends. CDR3 length: 12 amino acids. The germline gives CDR1 GTSNPN, CDR2 SVGIG (reference sequence). V usage is TRBV30 and J usage is TRBJ1-2, with TRBD1 as a possible D gene (5 bases). This TCR derives from a woman between 35 and 50 years old who had recovered from COVID-19. The sample taken for sequencing was peripheral blood. CDR3 loop: CAWSRTGAGYTF. The CDR3 DNA follows: TGTGCCTGGAGTAGAACAGGCGCTGGCTACACCTTC.